One T cell receptor beta chain is described in this entry. The antigen remains unidentified. This sample is drawn from a study of T cell responses to AZD1222 COVID-19 vaccine. General study points: In the spike-specific TCR repertoire, nearly half reportedly target unmutated variant regions.

Only in-frame clones appear in the TCRdb table, and some are missing; sequencing was by immunoSEQ multiplex PCR. Here the sample spans almost 55,000 clones, around 84% being singletons. Germline V gives CDR1 KGHSH, CDR2 LQKENI. Trimming took off 6 bases at V and 13 bases at J, with 22 bases between the two ends. This CDR3 contains 15 residues. The sequences come from peripheral blood, collected on day 0 of AZD1222 vaccination. This chain uses TRBV18 with TRBJ1-6, with D possibly being TRBD1 (5 bases). The sequence was collected from an adult in good health. In DNA, the CDR3 is TGTGCCAGCTCCGACCGGGACGGAGCCCGGGGGCCCCTCCACTTT. This translates into CASSDRDGARGPLHF.